This T cell receptor beta chain was obtained from a study of identical twins. Germline values: CDR1 LGHDT, CDR2 YNNKEL (reference sequence). This CDR3 has 12 amino acids. V was pared by 5 bases and J by 6 bases, with 10 bases between. TCRdb independently ran MiXCR on the 5' RACE reads; one entry per CDR3 protein. Of around 280,000 distinct CDR3 sequences in the sample, about 8.1% were seen once. Separately, the same data were catalogued under a study of yellow fever vaccine responses in identical twins.

The clonotype originates from a woman in her late teens or twenties in good health. Sequenced input: memory (CD45RO+) T cells sorted from blood. V and J are TRBV3-1 and TRBJ1-1; the D gene is possibly TRBD1 (6 bases). Here the CDR3 DNA reads TGTGCCAGCAGCAACAGGGTATCTGAAGCTTTCTTT. The encoded protein is CASSNRVSEAFF.